The rows below give T cell receptor beta chains drawn from one sample of a study of vaccination and CD4 T cells after COVID-19. TCRdb recomputed calls from the PCR reads with MiXCR, one row per CDR3 protein. Of 15,000 or so distinct CDR3 sequences in the sample, around two fifths were seen once. No antigen has been assigned to these receptors. The specimen was CD4+ T cells from blood, cultured in vitro. These receptors all come from a human donor who had recovered from COVID-19. Each CDR3 is given with its conserved first and last residue. D genes are given only for firm matches. Only some rows state a clone size, as once, few, many or a class for expanded clones.

D gene	V gene	J gene	clone size	CDR3 protein	CDR3 DNA
NA	TRBV20-1	TRBJ2-3	NA	CSARVLGLSNTQYF	TGCAGTGCTAGAGTTTTGGGTCTTTCGAATACGCAGTATTTT
NA	TRBV19	TRBJ2-7	NA	CASSMPGRGPYEQYF	TGTGCCAGTAGTATGCCCGGCAGGGGTCCTTACGAGCAGTACTTC
NA	TRBV2	TRBJ2-1	NA	CASNRRPGGLNEQFF	TGTGCCAGCAATCGGCGGCCAGGAGGTCTCAATGAGCAGTTCTTC
NA	TRBV12-3/TRBV12-4	TRBJ2-2	few	CASSPRFGGPNTGELFF	TGTGCCAGCAGCCCGCGGTTTGGGGGACCGAACACCGGGGAGCTGTTTTTT
NA	TRBV19	TRBJ1-1	NA	CASATRAKANTEAFF	TGTGCCAGTGCTACGAGGGCAAAAGCGAACACTGAAGCTTTCTTT
TRBD2	TRBV20-1	TRBJ2-1	few	CSARLGRTGYNEQFF	TGCAGTGCTAGACTCGGGAGGACGGGATACAATGAGCAGTTCTTC
NA	TRBV19	TRBJ1-6	NA	CASSFGESSPLHF	TGTGCCAGTAGTTTCGGGGAAAGCTCACCCCTCCACTTT
TRBD1	TRBV5-1	TRBJ2-3	NA	CASSWGQDTDTQYF	TGCGCCAGCAGCTGGGGACAGGACACAGATACGCAGTATTTT
NA	TRBV5-5	TRBJ2-6	NA	CASSRQQLSSGANVLTF	TGTGCCAGCAGCCGACAGCAACTTAGCTCTGGGGCCAACGTCCTGACTTTC
TRBD1	TRBV30	TRBJ1-6	NA	CAWSVGQGARSPLHF	TGTGCCTGGAGTGTCGGACAGGGGGCTCGGTCACCCCTCCACTTT
NA	TRBV6-2/TRBV6-3	TRBJ2-7	few	CASRSPTDEQYF	TGTGCCAGCAGATCCCCAACTGACGAGCAGTACTTC
TRBD2	TRBV20-1	TRBJ2-2	few	CSVPGLGENTGELFF	TGCAGTGTTCCGGGACTAGGGGAGAACACCGGGGAGCTGTTTTTT
TRBD1	TRBV6-2/TRBV6-3	TRBJ1-5	few	CASSWGTDSNQPQHF	TGTGCCAGCAGTTGGGGGACAGATAGCAATCAGCCCCAGCATTTT
NA	TRBV5-5	TRBJ2-2	NA	CASSRRITNTGELFF	TGTGCCAGCAGTCGTAGAATAACTAACACCGGGGAGCTGTTTTTT
NA	TRBV18	TRBJ2-5	NA	CASSPSGGWGEAQYF	TGTGCCAGCTCACCATCCGGGGGCTGGGGGGAGGCCCAGTACTTC
TRBD2	TRBV20-1	TRBJ2-3	NA	CSALRGEGLQVADTQYF	TGCAGTGCTTTACGGGGGGAGGGCCTCCAAGTGGCAGATACGCAGTATTTT
NA	TRBV6-1	TRBJ1-3	few	CASRTSFGNTIYF	TGTGCCAGCAGGACATCTTTTGGAAACACCATATATTTT
TRBD1	TRBV15	TRBJ2-7	medium-sized	CATSRGEGANEQYF	TGTGCCACCAGCAGAGGTGAGGGGGCTAACGAGCAGTACTTC
TRBD2	TRBV12-3/TRBV12-4	TRBJ2-3	NA	CASSLSPLAGLKSTDTQYF	TGTGCCAGCAGTTTAAGCCCCCTAGCGGGATTAAAAAGCACAGATACGCAGTATTTT
NA	TRBV24-1	TRBJ2-5	few	CATSDALGRGETQYF	TGTGCCACCAGTGACGCCCTGGGCCGGGGAGAGACCCAGTACTTC
TRBD1	TRBV4-2	TRBJ2-5	NA	CASSRDRAQETQYF	TGTGCCAGCAGCCGGGACAGGGCTCAAGAGACCCAGTACTTC
NA	TRBV4-1	TRBJ1-1	NA	CASSQVSGGSTEAFF	TGCGCCAGCAGCCAAGTAAGCGGAGGGTCCACTGAAGCTTTCTTT
TRBD2	TRBV6-2/TRBV6-3	TRBJ2-7	few	CASSYSRTSGYGEQYF	TGTGCCAGCAGTTACTCAAGGACTAGCGGGTACGGCGAGCAGTACTTC
NA	TRBV7-3	TRBJ1-1	NA	CASSLNQGREAFF	TGTGCCAGCAGCTTAAATCAGGGCAGGGAAGCTTTCTTT
NA	TRBV4-1	TRBJ1-6	few	CASSLGGLPITPLHF	TGCGCCAGCAGTTTGGGGGGACTGCCAATAACACCCCTCCACTTT
NA	TRBV12-3/TRBV12-4	TRBJ2-7	NA	CATPWRRDSYEQYF	TGTGCCACTCCATGGCGGCGGGACTCCTACGAGCAGTACTTC
TRBD2	TRBV6-1	TRBJ2-1	few	CASSEGGYGGRGYGVNEQFF	TGTGCCAGCAGTGAAGGGGGCTACGGCGGGAGGGGGTACGGGGTCAATGAGCAGTTCTTC
NA	TRBV6-4	TRBJ2-3	NA	CASSDSPGNTQYF	TGTGCCAGCAGTGACTCTCCAGGAAATACGCAGTATTTT
TRBD1	TRBV6-5	TRBJ2-7	NA	CASSYQGAWYEQYF	TGTGCCAGCAGTTACCAGGGGGCCTGGTACGAGCAGTACTTC
TRBD1	TRBV5-1	TRBJ1-5	NA	CASSPRAGGGQPQHF	TGCGCCAGCAGCCCACGGGCAGGGGGAGGTCAGCCCCAGCATTTT
NA	TRBV28	TRBJ1-2	NA	CASTKSGALNYGYTF	TGTGCCAGCACCAAATCAGGCGCCTTGAACTATGGCTACACCTTC